The 25 T cell receptor beta chains given below trace back to one sample, sequenced in a study of blood T cell repertoires in COVID-19. The assay was immunoSEQ multiplex PCR, and TCRdb's table has in-frame clones only and misses some. This table holds 150,000 to 200,000 clones, 80% to 90% found once. Sequenced: peripheral blood. The origin of the receptors is a man aged 60 to 75 with acute or convalescent COVID-19.

As to this clone: Other nucleotide sequences in the sample specify the same CDR3. This sequence joins TRBV5-1 and TRBJ2-3; weak D call: TRBD1 (6 bases). The length of the CDR3 is 14 residues. Trimming left V 6 bases short and J 0 bases short, with 11 bases between. Germline V lookup: CDR1 SGHRS, CDR2 YFSETQ. The DNA of the CDR3 is TGCGCCAGCAACCGTGGGGGCAGCACAGATACGCAGTATTTT. It is translated as CASNRGGSTDTQYF.

The V call is TRBV5-5, the J call TRBJ2-7; weak D call: TRBD1 (6 bases). This CDR3 spans 13 amino acids. Trimming left V 1 base short and J 6 bases short, with 11 bases between. Germline V gene data show CDR1 as SGHKS and CDR2 as YYEKEE (reference sequence). The CDR3 coding sequence is TGTGCCAGCAGCTTGCAGGGGTCGCGCGAGCAGTACTTC. The encoded protein is CASSLQGSREQYF.

This rearrangement joins TRBV3-1 (or the pseudogene TRBV3-2) to TRBJ2-5; a possible D gene is TRBD2 (6 bases). Germline lookup yields CDR1 LGHDT and CDR2 YNNKEL (reference sequence). The V end lost 0 bases, the J end lost 2 bases, and 13 bases lay between the germline ends. The CDR3 has 16 amino acids. Written as DNA, the CDR3 is TGTGCCAGCAGCCAAGACGATCTAGCGACTCAAGAGACCCAGTACTTC. This codes for CASSQDDLATQETQYF.

The chain employs TRBV6-2 or TRBV6-3 and TRBJ2-5; TRBD1 might be the D (5 bases). V lost 6 bases to trimming and J lost 2 bases, with 16 bases between them. The CDR3 covers 15 residues. Per the germline V gene, CDR1 is MNHEY and CDR2 is SVGEGT. CDR3 nucleotide sequence: TGTGCCAGCAGCCGTTGGGGCCGAGTACAAGAGACCCAGTACTTC. The encoded protein is CASSRWGRVQETQYF.

The chain combines TRBV19 with TRBJ1-6; D gene unclear. Germline-derived CDR1 and CDR2 are LNHDA and SQIVND (reference sequence). This CDR3 has 15 residues. V lost 6 bases and J 7 bases, leaving 16 bases between the germline ends. The CDR3 sequence: CASRTDRLGNSPLHF. The CDR3 DNA is TGTGCCAGTAGGACGGATCGACTCGGAAATTCACCCCTCCACTTT.

This clone was counted a few times. The gene calls are TRBV7-8 and TRBJ2-1, with 8 bases matching TRBD2. Germline V gives CDR1 SGHVS, CDR2 FQNEAQ. Losses at the gene ends were 5 bases for V and 9 bases for J; bases not matched to a gene: 12. This CDR3 contains 15 residues. This CDR3 is CASSLTGRLAGEQFF. The CDR3 DNA follows: TGTGCCAGCAGCCTTACGGGCAGGCTAGCGGGTGAGCAGTTCTTC.

The chain carries TRBV10-3 and TRBJ1-1, with 12 bases that match TRBD1. Germline V gives CDR1 ENHRY, CDR2 SYGVKD. Trimming cost V 4 bases and J 5 bases; bases outside gene matches: 11. The CDR3 has 17 residues. The CDR3 loop is CAISGAGTGGAFTEAFF. CDR3 nucleotides: TGTGCCATCAGTGGAGCCGGGACAGGGGGCGCGTTTACTGAAGCTTTCTTT.

This clone was recorded a few times. J is TRBJ1-6 and V is TRBV30; D call uncertain. The germline CDR1 and CDR2 sequences are GTSNPN and SVGIG (reference sequence). This CDR3 is built from 17 residues. V was cut by 2 bases and J by 0 bases, with 14 bases left in between. For the CDR3, the DNA is TGTGCCTGGAGTCGTTCGGGGAGTGGCTCCTATAATTCACCCCTCCACTTT. Its translation: CAWSRSGSGSYNSPLHF. The whole variable domain, filled in from reference TRBV30 and TRBJ1-6, reads SQTIHQWPATLVQPVGSPLSLECTVEGTSNPNLYWYRQAAGRGLQLLFYSVGIGQISSEVPQNLSASRPQDRQFILSSKKLLLSDSGFYLCAWSRSGSGSYNSPLHFGNGTRLTVT.

This clone was seen more than once but under ten times. The genes are TRBV7-8 and TRBJ2-3; D may be TRBD2 (6 bases). CDR1 and CDR2 from the germline V gene are SGHVS and FQNEAQ. The V and J ends lost 1 base and 6 bases respectively, with 11 bases between them. This CDR3 is 14 amino acids long. The CDR3 loop reads CASSLVPSADTQYF. The CDR3 nucleotides read TGTGCCAGCAGCTTAGTTCCTAGCGCGGATACGCAGTATTTT.

This clone appeared a single time. The V gene is TRBV7-2, the J gene TRBJ2-1, with TRBD1 as a possible D gene (7 bases). The CDR3 is 14 residues long. V was cut by 4 bases and J by 7 bases, with 14 bases left in between. Germline CDR1 SGHTA, CDR2 FQGNSA. The CDR3 sequence: CASSYETGRNEQFF. In DNA form, the CDR3 reads TGTGCCAGCAGCTACGAGACAGGGAGGAATGAGCAGTTCTTC. Together with reference TRBV7-2 and TRBJ2-1, the CDR3 gives the full variable domain: GAGVSQSPSNKVTEKGKDVELRCDPISGHTALYWYRQSLGQGLEFLIYFQGNSAPDKSGLPSDRFSAERTGGSVSTLTIQRTQQEDSAVYLCASSYETGRNEQFFGPGTRLTVL.

The chain employs TRBV7-9 and TRBJ1-1, with TRBD1 matching 7 bases. After removal of 5 bases from V and 1 base from J, the junction contained 7 bases not matched to a gene. Germline CDR1 reads SEHNR; CDR2 reads FQNEAQ (reference sequence). The CDR3 sequence is 15 residues long. Here the CDR3 reads CASSEARGWNTEAFF. DNA for the CDR3: TGTGCCAGCAGCGAGGCCAGGGGGTGGAACACTGAAGCTTTCTTT.

The chain couples TRBV27 to TRBJ2-5; 12 bases match TRBD2. V gave up 4 bases and J gave up 5 bases; unmatched junction bases: 2. The CDR3 extends over 14 amino acids. Germline loops: CDR1 MNHEY, CDR2 SMNVEV (reference sequence). In nucleotides, the CDR3 is TGTGCCAGCAGTTCTGGGACTAGCGGGGAGACCCAGTACTTC. It encodes CASSSGTSGETQYF.

This clone showed up just once. J is TRBJ2-7 and V is TRBV15; tentatively, D is TRBD1 (6 bases). CDR3 length: 13 amino acids. V was shortened by 4 bases and J by 9 bases, with 16 bases between the two germline ends. The germline gives CDR1 LNHNV, CDR2 YYDKDF (reference sequence). The CDR3 reads CATSTLRTDMQYF. CDR3 DNA sequence: TGTGCCACCAGCACCCTAAGGACAGATATGCAGTACTTC.

The chain employs TRBV2 and TRBJ2-3; 8 positions agree with TRBD2. The V and J ends lost 6 bases and 0 bases, in that order; junction bases with no gene match: 8. This CDR3 spans 16 amino acids. Per germline, CDR1 SNHLY and CDR2 FYNNEI. The CDR3 reads CASSPLSGSSTDTQYF. The CDR3 DNA follows: TGTGCCAGCAGCCCACTCAGCGGGAGTAGCACAGATACGCAGTATTTT.

The chain employs TRBV6-5 and TRBJ1-5, with TRBD1 matching over 8 bases. Germline CDR1 and CDR2: MNHEY and SVGAGI. Losses at the gene ends were 5 bases for V and 5 bases for J; bases not matched to a gene: 5. The CDR3 covers 14 residues. The CDR3 protein is CASSPDRADQPQHF. The CDR3 coding sequence is TGTGCCAGCAGTCCGGACAGGGCAGATCAGCCCCAGCATTTT.

The V and J genes are TRBV7-9 and TRBJ1-1; TRBD1 matches 8 bases. V gave up 6 bases and J gave up 5 bases; unmatched junction bases: 8. The CDR3 loop spans 14 amino acids. Germline V gene data show CDR1 as SEHNR and CDR2 as FQNEAQ (reference sequence). DNA for the CDR3: TGTGCCAGCAGTGAAGCAGGGGGCTATACTGAAGCTTTCTTT. It encodes CASSEAGGYTEAFF.

This clone was observed once. The chain employs TRBV28 and TRBJ2-7; TRBD1 matches 8 bases. Germline CDR1 reads MDHEN; CDR2 reads SYDVKM. The CDR3 is made up of 15 amino acids. Trimming cost V 0 bases and J 3 bases; bases outside gene matches: 4. CDR3 in amino acids: CASSLWTGEGYEQYF. Written as DNA, the CDR3 is TGTGCCAGCAGTTTATGGACAGGGGAAGGCTACGAGCAGTACTTC.

The chain carries TRBV19 and TRBJ1-5; unclear D gene. The germline V gene encodes CDR1 LNHDA and CDR2 SQIVND (reference sequence). Trimming pared 7 bases from V and 1 base from J, leaving 11 bases between. The CDR3 extends over 14 amino acids. Written as DNA, the CDR3 is TGTGCCAGTACAAAGAGGGTCAGCAATCAGCCCCAGCATTTT. Translated: CASTKRVSNQPQHF.

The rearrangement joins TRBV5-1 to TRBJ1-2; TRBD1 might be the D (5 bases). In germline, CDR1 is SGHRS, CDR2 YFSETQ. With 3 bases removed from V and 4 bases from J, the gap between germline ends came to 10 bases. The CDR3 spans 13 residues. This CDR3 is CASSSSDSYGYTF. CDR3 nucleotide sequence: TGCGCCAGCAGCTCAAGTGACAGCTATGGCTACACCTTC.

This chain uses TRBV10-3 with TRBJ2-1; 8 bases fit TRBD2. With V trimmed by 1 base and J by 7 bases, 12 bases remained unmatched. Per the germline V gene, CDR1 is ENHRY and CDR2 is SYGVKD. This CDR3 spans 17 amino acids. The CDR3 spells CAISEFTGTRDQNEQFF. The CDR3 DNA sequence: TGTGCCATCAGTGAGTTTACCGGGACTAGGGACCAGAATGAGCAGTTCTTC.

The genes are TRBV18 and TRBJ1-6; D remains ambiguous. The CDR3 contains 13 residues. Trimming pared 5 bases from V and 2 bases from J, leaving 4 bases between. Germline V CDR1 and CDR2: KGHSH, LQKENI. CDR3 protein: CASSSAYNSPLHF. In nucleotides, the CDR3 is TGTGCCAGCTCATCGGCCTATAATTCACCCCTCCACTTT.

The V and J genes are TRBV28 and TRBJ1-6; no reliable D call. This CDR3 has 14 amino acids. V shed 3 bases and J shed 7 bases, with 10 bases lying between them. Germline CDR1 is MDHEN and CDR2 is SYDVKM. In DNA form, the CDR3 reads TGTGCCAGCAGTTTGCCACAGTTCAATTCACCCCTCCACTTT. It codes for CASSLPQFNSPLHF.

The gene calls are TRBV27 and TRBJ2-7; 9 positions match TRBD1. This CDR3 spans 14 amino acids. Per germline, CDR1 MNHEY and CDR2 SMNVEV (reference sequence). V shed 5 bases, J shed 4 bases, and the junction held 6 bases outside the gene matches. This CDR3 is CASSPGTGKYEQYF. The CDR3 region has the DNA TGTGCCAGCAGTCCCGGGACAGGGAAGTACGAGCAGTACTTC.

This clone was seen only a few times. The chain links TRBV4-1 to TRBJ1-1, with D possibly being TRBD1 (6 bases). Germline-derived CDR1 and CDR2 are MGHRA and YSYEKL. Trimming left V 3 bases short and J 6 bases short, with 14 bases between. The length of the CDR3 is 14 residues. CDR3 protein: CASSHRGRIAEAFF. CDR3 DNA sequence: TGCGCCAGCAGCCACAGGGGAAGGATTGCTGAAGCTTTCTTT.

The chain combines TRBV28 with TRBJ2-2; TRBD2 matches at 9 bases. Germline V gives CDR1 MDHEN, CDR2 SYDVKM. The CDR3 runs 17 residues. After removal of 4 bases from V and 1 base from J, the junction contained 7 bases not matched to a gene. The CDR3 nucleotides read TGTGCCAGCAGTTCCCCCCTAGCGGGATGGAACACCGGGGAGCTGTTTTTT. This encodes CASSSPLAGWNTGELFF.